One and the same sample provided the 9 T cell receptor beta chains below, sequenced in a study of PD-1 blockade in classical Hodgkin lymphoma. Clones were sequenced by immunoSEQ multiplex PCR, and TCRdb holds only the in-frame ones, with some missing. The sample includes 20,000 to 25,000 clones, over 70% of them seen just once. All patients relapsed after autologous stem cell transplantation, and brentuximab vedotin exposure varied. Sequencing used peripheral blood mononuclear cells (PBMCs), obtained at baseline. These TCRs come from a human donor with classical Hodgkin lymphoma.

The genes are TRBV28 and TRBJ1-4, with D hard to call. The germline V gene has CDR1 MDHEN and CDR2 SYDVKM. V dropped 4 bases and J dropped 0 bases, with 3 bases sitting between them. This CDR3 is 13 amino acids long. The CDR3: CASSYATNEKLFF. As DNA, the CDR3 is TGTGCCAGCAGTTATGCAACTAATGAAAAACTGTTTTTT.

This chain joins TRBV7-2 and TRBJ1-2, with a weak D call TRBD1 (5 bases). With 2 bases removed from V and 9 bases from J, the gap between germline ends came to 22 bases. This CDR3 is 16 amino acids long. The V gene's germline CDR1 is SGHTA and CDR2 FQGNSA. The CDR3 loop reads CASSLSAGTQGASYTF. The CDR3 nucleotides are TGTGCCAGCAGCTTATCGGCCGGGACTCAGGGCGCGAGCTACACCTTC.

This chain links TRBV6-1 with TRBJ2-5; TRBD1 might be the D (6 bases). Germline values: CDR1 MNHNS, CDR2 SASEGT. V lost 4 bases, J lost 5 bases, and 23 bases lay in between. The CDR3 is 17 residues long. The CDR3 region has the DNA TGTGCCAGCAGTGGATTACAGGGAACGGGTTTAGCGGAGACCCAGTACTTC. Encoded protein: CASSGLQGTGLAETQYF.

V and J are TRBV9 and TRBJ2-3; 9 bases line up with TRBD2. The CDR3 is made up of 18 amino acids. The V gene's germline CDR1 is SGDLS and CDR2 YYNGEE. Trimming cost V 1 base and J 2 bases; bases outside gene matches: 11. CDR3 residues: CASSVSGSSGVSTDTQYF. DNA for the CDR3: TGTGCCAGCAGCGTAAGTGGGTCTAGCGGGGTTTCCACAGATACGCAGTATTTT.

Written as DNA, the CDR3 is TGTGCCAGCAGCCATACTCTTAGCGGGGGGGCCTTCGGCACAGATACGCAGTATTTT. It yields the protein CASSHTLSGGAFGTDTQYF. The V and J genes are TRBV4-2 and TRBJ2-3; 11 bases are a match to TRBD2. The CDR3 length is 19 residues. The V gene end was trimmed by 3 bases and the J gene end by 1 base; junction bases not matched to a gene: 12. In germline, CDR1 is LGHNA, CDR2 YNFKEQ.

The rearrangement joins TRBV5-1 to TRBJ1-4, with 8 bases matching TRBD1. This CDR3 is 14 amino acids long. Germline CDR1 reads SGHRS; CDR2 reads YFSETQ. J was trimmed by 7 bases and V by 4 bases; bases with no gene match: 6. As DNA, the CDR3 is TGCGCCAGCAGCATGGACAGGGCAACTGAAAAACTGTTTTTT. It yields the protein CASSMDRATEKLFF.

This clone has more than one count but fewer than ten. The rearrangement joins TRBV27 to TRBJ2-2; 8 bases align to TRBD2. Germline CDR1 reads MNHEY; CDR2 reads SMNVEV (reference sequence). V shed 0 bases and J 5 bases; nucleotides not matched to a gene: 5. The CDR3 is made up of 16 amino acids. The CDR3 sequence: CASSLSGGGLTGELFF. CDR3 DNA: TGTGCCAGCAGTTTATCGGGCGGGGGGTTAACCGGGGAGCTGTTTTTT.

The chain combines TRBV19 with TRBJ1-5; no reliable D call. Trimming shortened V by 5 bases and J by 6 bases, and 14 bases separated the two germline ends. This CDR3 has 14 residues. In germline, CDR1 is LNHDA, CDR2 SQIVND (reference sequence). The CDR3 spells CASSVGLDRQPQHF. CDR3 in DNA: TGTGCCAGTAGTGTCGGATTGGACCGTCAGCCCCAGCATTTT.

This clone was found once. The CDR3 nucleotides are TGTGCCAGCAGTGCAGAGACAGGCGTGGGAGCTTTCTTT. Protein product: CASSAETGVGAFF. This chain connects TRBV6-1 to TRBJ1-1, with D possibly being TRBD1 (6 bases). V lost 4 bases to trimming and J lost 10 bases, with 16 bases between them. CDR3 length: 13 amino acids. Germline lookup yields CDR1 MNHNS and CDR2 SASEGT.